This TCR beta chain was sequenced during a study of OX40 agonist ivuxolimab in advanced cancers. Trimming cost V 3 bases and J 1 base, with 10 bases left between them. This CDR3 comprises 14 residues. Germline V lookup: CDR1 SGHRS, CDR2 YFSETQ. Only in-frame clones appear in the TCRdb table, and some are missing; sequencing was by immunoSEQ multiplex PCR. This table has about 28,000 clones, about 90% appearing once. The gene calls are TRBV5-1 and TRBJ1-1; D may be TRBD1 (6 bases). The sequencing used CD4+ or CD8+ T cells sorted from blood, collected in a trial of the OX40 agonist ivuxolimab. This sequence originates from an adult with an advanced solid tumor such as melanoma, head and neck, liver or kidney cancer. CDR3 nucleotide sequence: TGCGCCAGCAGCTCCGAAGGGGGGAACACTGAAGCTTTCTTT. Translation gives CASSSEGGNTEAFF.